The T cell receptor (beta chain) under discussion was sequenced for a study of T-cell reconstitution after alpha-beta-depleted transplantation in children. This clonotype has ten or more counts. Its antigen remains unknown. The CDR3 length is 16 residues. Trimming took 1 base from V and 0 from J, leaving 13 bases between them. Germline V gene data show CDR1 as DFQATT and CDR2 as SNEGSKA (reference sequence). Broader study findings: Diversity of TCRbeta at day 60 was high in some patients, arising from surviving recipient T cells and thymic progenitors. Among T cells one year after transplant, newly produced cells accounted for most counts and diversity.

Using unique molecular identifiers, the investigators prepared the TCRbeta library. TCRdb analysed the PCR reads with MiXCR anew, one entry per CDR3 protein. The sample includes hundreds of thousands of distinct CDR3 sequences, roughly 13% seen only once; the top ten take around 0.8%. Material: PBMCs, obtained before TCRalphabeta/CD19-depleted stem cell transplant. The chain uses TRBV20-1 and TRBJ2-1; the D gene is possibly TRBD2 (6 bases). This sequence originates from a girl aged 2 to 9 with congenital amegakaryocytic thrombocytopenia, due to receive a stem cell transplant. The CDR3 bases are TGCAGTGCTAGAGTGATGCGCGGGACCTCCTACAATGAGCAGTTCTTC. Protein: CSARVMRGTSYNEQFF.